This T cell receptor (beta chain) was identified during a study of post-analysis software for immune sequencing data. Study-level points and caveats: Controls had significantly higher normalized Chao1 diversity than multiple sclerosis patients. When the samples were clustered directly with F measure, those that had been prepared in the same batch showed strong co-clustering. Controls had lower frequencies than patients of 4 or 5 TRBV segments, which included TRBV5-6, TRBV5-1 and TRBV20-1.

The germline CDR1 and CDR2 sequences are MNHEY and SVGAGI. The CDR3 totals 12 residues. The V gene lost 6 bases and the J gene lost 6 bases, with 12 bases spanning the gap. Unique molecular identifiers were carried by the TCR beta cDNA libraries. The yield from approximately 1 to 10 million T cells was 500,000 or so cDNA molecules in total. TCRdb reprocessed the PCR reads with MiXCR, giving one entry per CDR3 protein. This sample yields 430,000 or so distinct CDR3 sequences, of which 39% are seen a single time; 7.6% belongs to the top ten. Worth noting for this clonotype: No antigen is known for it.

Material: blood. V is TRBV6-5 and J is TRBJ2-7; D ambiguous. The receptor was derived from a girl aged 2 to 10 with multiple sclerosis. The CDR3 reads CASSSSCSEQYF. DNA for the CDR3: TGTGCCAGCAGCTCCTCGTGTTCCGAGCAGTACTTC.